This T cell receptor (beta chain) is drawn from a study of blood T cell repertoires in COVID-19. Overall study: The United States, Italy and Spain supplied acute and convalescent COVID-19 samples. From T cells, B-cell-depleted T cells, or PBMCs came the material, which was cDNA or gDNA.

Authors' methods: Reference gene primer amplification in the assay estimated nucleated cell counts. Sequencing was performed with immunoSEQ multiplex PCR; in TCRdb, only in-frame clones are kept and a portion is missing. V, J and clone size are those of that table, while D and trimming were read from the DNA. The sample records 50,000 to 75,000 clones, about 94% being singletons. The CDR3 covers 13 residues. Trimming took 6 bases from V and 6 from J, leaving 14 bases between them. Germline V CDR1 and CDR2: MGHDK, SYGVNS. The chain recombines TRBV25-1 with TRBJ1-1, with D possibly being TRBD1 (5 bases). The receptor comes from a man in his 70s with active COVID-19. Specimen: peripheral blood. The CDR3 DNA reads TGTGCCAGCAGATGGAGGGGATCCGCTGAAGCTTTCTTT. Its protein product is CASRWRGSAEAFF.